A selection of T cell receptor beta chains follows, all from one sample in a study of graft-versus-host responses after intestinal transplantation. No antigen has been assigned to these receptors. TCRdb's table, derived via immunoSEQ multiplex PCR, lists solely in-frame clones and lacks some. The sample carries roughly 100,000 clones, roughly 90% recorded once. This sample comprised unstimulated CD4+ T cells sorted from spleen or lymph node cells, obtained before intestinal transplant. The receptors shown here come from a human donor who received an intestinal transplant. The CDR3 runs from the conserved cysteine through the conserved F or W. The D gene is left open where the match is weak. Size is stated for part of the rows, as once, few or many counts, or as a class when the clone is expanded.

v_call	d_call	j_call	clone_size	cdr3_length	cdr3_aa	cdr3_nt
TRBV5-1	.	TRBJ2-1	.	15	CASSWVADYYNEQFF	TGCGCCAGCAGCTGGGTAGCGGACTACTACAATGAGCAGTTCTTC
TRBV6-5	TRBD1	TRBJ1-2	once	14	CASSRTGLGYGYTF	TGTGCCAGCAGCCGGACAGGGTTAGGGTATGGCTACACCTTC
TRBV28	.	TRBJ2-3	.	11	CARPNADTQYF	TGTGCCAGGCCGAATGCAGATACGCAGTATTTT
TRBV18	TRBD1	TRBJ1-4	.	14	CASSPGTGSEKLFF	TGTGCCAGCTCGCCCGGGACAGGGAGTGAAAAACTGTTTTTT
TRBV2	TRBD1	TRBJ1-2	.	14	CASRAGTGDYGYTF	TGTGCCAGCAGAGCCGGGACAGGGGACTATGGCTACACCTTC
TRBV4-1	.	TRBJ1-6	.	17	CASSQALLSSYNSPLHF	TGCGCCAGCAGCCAAGCCCTTCTTAGCTCCTATAATTCACCCCTCCACTTT
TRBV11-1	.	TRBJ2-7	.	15	CASSLEPGFSYEQYF	TGTGCCAGCAGCTTAGAACCGGGATTCTCCTACGAGCAGTACTTC
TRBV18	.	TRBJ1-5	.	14	CASSTTVSNQPQHF	TGTGCCAGCTCTACGACAGTAAGTAATCAGCCCCAGCATTTT
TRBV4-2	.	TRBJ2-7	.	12	CASSQDNYEQYF	TGTGCCAGCAGCCAAGATAACTACGAGCAGTACTTC
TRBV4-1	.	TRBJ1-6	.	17	CASSQREFPTVGSPLHF	TGCGCCAGCAGCCAAAGGGAGTTTCCGACAGTCGGTTCACCCCTCCACTTT
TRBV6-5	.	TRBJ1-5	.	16	CASSSTPRGSNQPQHF	TGTGCCAGCAGTTCCACCCCCAGGGGTAGCAATCAGCCCCAGCATTTT
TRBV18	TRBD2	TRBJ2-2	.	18	CASSPRISGGSNTGELFF	TGTGCCAGCTCACCACGGATTAGCGGGGGGTCGAACACCGGGGAGCTGTTTTTT
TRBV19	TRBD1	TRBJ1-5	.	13	CASQGTGRGPQHF	TGTGCCAGTCAGGGGACAGGGAGAGGGCCCCAGCATTTT
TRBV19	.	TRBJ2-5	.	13	CASSIQFQETQYF	TGTGCCAGTAGTATCCAGTTTCAAGAGACCCAGTACTTC
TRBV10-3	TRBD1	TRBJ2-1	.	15	CAISGPGTGKAEQFF	TGTGCCATCAGTGGACCCGGGACAGGGAAGGCTGAGCAGTTCTTC
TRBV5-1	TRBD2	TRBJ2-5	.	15	CASSGTGLAGETQYF	TGCGCCAGCAGCGGAACGGGACTAGCGGGAGAGACCCAGTACTTC
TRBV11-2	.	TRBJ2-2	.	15	CASSLRGPPPGELFF	TGTGCCAGCAGCTTACGAGGCCCTCCTCCCGGGGAGCTGTTTTTT
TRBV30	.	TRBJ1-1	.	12	CAYHRENTEAFF	TGTGCCTATCACCGCGAGAACACTGAAGCTTTCTTT
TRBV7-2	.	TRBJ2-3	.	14	CASSLGGLAYTQYF	TGTGCCAGCAGCTTAGGTGGACTGGCTTATACGCAGTATTTT
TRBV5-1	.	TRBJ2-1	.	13	CASSLVGSNEQFF	TGCGCCAGCAGCTTGGTTGGGTCCAATGAGCAGTTCTTC
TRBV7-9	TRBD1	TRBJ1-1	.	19	CASSLSVGDRQGTGTEAFF	TGTGCCAGCAGCTTATCGGTTGGAGACAGACAGGGTACGGGGACTGAAGCTTTCTTT
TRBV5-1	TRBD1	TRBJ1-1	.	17	CASSLEGQGAYGTEAFF	TGCGCCAGCAGCCTGGAAGGACAGGGGGCTTATGGCACTGAAGCTTTCTTT
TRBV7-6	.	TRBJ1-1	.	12	CASSFDSREAFF	TGTGCCAGCAGCTTTGACAGCCGGGAAGCTTTCTTT
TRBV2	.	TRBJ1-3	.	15	CASRLTGISGNTIYF	TGTGCCAGCAGACTCACAGGGATCTCTGGAAACACCATATATTTT
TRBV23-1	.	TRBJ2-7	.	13	CATQSTVRSEQYF	TGCGCCACACAAAGTACGGTACGTAGCGAGCAGTACTTC
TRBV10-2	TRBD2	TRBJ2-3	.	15	CASSALAGPTDTQYF	TGCGCCAGCAGTGCGCTAGCGGGACCCACAGATACGCAGTATTTT
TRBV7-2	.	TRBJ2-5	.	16	CASSFYGGVGGETQYF	TGTGCCAGCAGCTTTTATGGCGGAGTAGGAGGAGAGACCCAGTACTTC
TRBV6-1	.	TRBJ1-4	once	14	CASSEGATNEKLFF	TGTGCCAGCAGTGAAGGGGCAACTAATGAAAAACTGTTTTTT
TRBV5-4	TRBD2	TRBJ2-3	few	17	CASSFEAGTLGRDTQYF	TGTGCCAGCAGCTTTGAAGCGGGAACGCTTGGACGTGATACGCAGTATTTT
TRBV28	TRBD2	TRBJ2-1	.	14	CASSPGTSRNEQFF	TGTGCCAGCAGTCCCGGGACTAGCAGGAATGAGCAGTTCTTC
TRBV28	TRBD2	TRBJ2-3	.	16	CASSRSGRAYTDTQYF	TGTGCCAGCAGCCGCAGCGGGAGGGCATACACAGATACGCAGTATTTT
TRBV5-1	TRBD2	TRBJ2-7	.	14	CASSLLAGAREQYF	TGCGCCAGCAGCTTACTAGCGGGAGCCCGAGAGCAGTACTTC
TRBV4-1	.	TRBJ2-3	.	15	CASSLLGLSTDTQYF	TGCGCCAGCAGCCTGTTGGGCTTGAGCACAGATACGCAGTATTTT
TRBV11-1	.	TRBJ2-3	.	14	CASSLAYNTDTQYF	TGTGCCAGCAGCTTAGCGTATAACACAGATACGCAGTATTTT
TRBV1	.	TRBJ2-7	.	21	CTSSHRDTGLAGILSPYEQYF	TGCACCAGCAGCCATCGGGACACAGGACTAGCGGGCATATTATCCCCCTACGAGCAGTACTTC
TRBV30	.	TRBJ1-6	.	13	CAWSLAKTSPLHF	TGTGCCTGGAGTTTGGCCAAAACTTCACCCCTCCACTTT
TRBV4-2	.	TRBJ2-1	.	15	CASSQGQGGRNEQFF	TGTGCCAGCAGCCAAGGCCAGGGGGGCCGAAATGAGCAGTTCTTC
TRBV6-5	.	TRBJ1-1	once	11	CASRGGTEAFF	TGTGCCAGCAGGGGGGGCACTGAAGCTTTCTTT
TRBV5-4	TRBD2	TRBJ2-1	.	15	CASRIGLAGANEQFF	TGTGCCAGCAGGATAGGACTAGCGGGAGCAAATGAGCAGTTCTTC
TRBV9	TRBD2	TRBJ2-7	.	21	CASSLPPGLAGGDCKYYEQYF	TGTGCCAGCAGCTTACCGCCGGGACTAGCGGGGGGGGACTGTAAATACTACGAGCAGTACTTC
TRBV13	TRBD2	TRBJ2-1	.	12	CASSLTRGGQFF	TGTGCCAGCAGCTTAACGCGGGGGGGTCAGTTCTTC
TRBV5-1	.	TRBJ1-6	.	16	CASSLAPSSYNSPLHF	TGCGCCAGCAGCTTGGCCCCGAGCTCCTATAATTCACCCCTCCACTTT
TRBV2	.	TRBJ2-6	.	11	CASKTANVLTF	TGTGCCAGCAAGACGGCCAACGTCCTGACTTTC
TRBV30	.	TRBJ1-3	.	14	CAWNLGSSGNTIYF	TGTGCCTGGAACTTGGGGAGCTCTGGAAACACCATATATTTT
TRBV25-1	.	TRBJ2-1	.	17	CASSERLGTTQLDEQFF	TGTGCCAGCAGTGAAAGGCTTGGTACGACCCAATTGGATGAGCAGTTCTTC
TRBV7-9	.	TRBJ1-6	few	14	CASSSGTDNSPLHF	TGTGCCAGCAGCTCCGGGACCGACAATTCACCCCTCCACTTT
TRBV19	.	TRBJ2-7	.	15	CATSSGAAVPYEQYF	TGTGCCACATCGTCAGGGGCCGCTGTTCCCTACGAGCAGTACTTC
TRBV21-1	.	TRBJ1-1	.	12	CASSTQGLEAFF	TGTGCCAGCAGCACCCAAGGGTTAGAAGCTTTCTTT
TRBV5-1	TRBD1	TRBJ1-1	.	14	CASSLAGGNTEAFF	TGCGCCAGCAGCTTGGCAGGGGGAAACACTGAAGCTTTCTTT
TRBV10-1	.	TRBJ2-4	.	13	CASSDQGRAIQYF	TGCGCCAGCAGTGACCAGGGGAGGGCCATTCAGTACTTC